This note documents a single T cell receptor (beta chain) sequence. Distinct nucleotide sequences in the sample also encode this CDR3. The assay used deep level. Produced via immunoSEQ multiplex PCR; TCRdb's table is partial and in-frame only. The data hold about 2.5 million clones, with around 93% observed a single time. The data originate from a study of shared clonotypes between healthy human individuals. The clonotype comes from a man between 18 and 29 years old in good health. Some clones in this sample may be carry-over from other donors' samples. Sequencing used naive CD4+ T cells from PBMCs. The subset is: CD45RA+ positively selected.

The CDR3 sequence: CASSSTGANTGELFF. CDR3 in DNA: TGTGCCAGCAGCTCCACAGGGGCTAACACCGGGGAGCTGTTTTTT. The rearrangement uses TRBV7-3 and TRBJ2-2; 7 bases agree with TRBD1. There are 15 residues in the CDR3. Germline V gives CDR1 SGHTA, CDR2 FQGTGA. The junction had 4 bases not matched to a gene; V was cut back by 4 bases and J by 2 bases.